A selection of T cell receptor beta chains follows, all from one sample in a study of blood T cell repertoires in COVID-19. Only in-frame clones appear in the TCRdb table, and some are missing; sequencing was by immunoSEQ multiplex PCR. The sample has about 430,000 clones; roughly 89% are singletons. The sequencing sample was made of peripheral blood. The receptors come from a man aged 18 to 35 with COVID-19, enrolled during active disease. The CDR3 runs from the conserved cysteine through the conserved F or W. A D gene is named only where the DNA matches it firmly. Not all rows give a size; the values are once, few, many and, for expanded clones, a class.

D	V	size	J	CDR3	DNA
NA	TRBV30	NA	TRBJ2-7	CAWEKENYEQYF	TGTGCCTGGGAAAAGGAGAACTACGAGCAGTACTTC
TRBD2	TRBV13	NA	TRBJ2-1	CASSPPGLAENEQFF	TGTGCCAGCAGCCCCCCAGGACTAGCGGAAAATGAGCAGTTCTTC
NA	TRBV5-1	NA	TRBJ2-2	CASSLDRANTGELFF	TGCGCCAGCAGCTTGGACAGGGCAAACACCGGGGAGCTGTTTTTT
TRBD1	TRBV14	once	TRBJ1-1	CASSRYRGNSEAFF	TGTGCCAGCAGCCGGTACAGGGGGAACTCTGAAGCTTTCTTT
TRBD2	TRBV3-1/TRBV3-2	NA	TRBJ2-7	CASSQDPSGRLYYEQYF	TGTGCCAGCAGCCAAGATCCTAGCGGGAGATTATATTACGAGCAGTACTTC
NA	TRBV3-1/TRBV3-2	NA	TRBJ2-1	CASSQALARHEQFF	TGTGCCAGCAGCCAGGCGCTAGCGAGGCATGAGCAGTTCTTC
TRBD2	TRBV19	NA	TRBJ2-3	CASSIGLAGGITDTQYF	TGTGCCAGTAGTATTGGACTAGCGGGGGGAATCACAGATACGCAGTATTTT
TRBD1	TRBV25-1	NA	TRBJ1-1	CASSPWTQGPNTEAFF	TGTGCCAGCAGTCCTTGGACACAGGGGCCGAACACTGAAGCTTTCTTT
NA	TRBV6-5	NA	TRBJ1-6	CASSLRRFNSPLHF	TGTGCCAGCAGTCTAAGGAGGTTTAATTCACCCCTCCACTTT
NA	TRBV19	NA	TRBJ1-5	CASSIVWAAGQPQHF	TGTGCCAGTAGTATAGTTTGGGCCGCGGGTCAGCCCCAGCATTTT
NA	TRBV19	NA	TRBJ1-4	CASSQTGTLNEKLFF	TGTGCCAGTAGTCAAACCGGGACACTTAATGAAAAACTGTTTTTT
TRBD2	TRBV7-8	NA	TRBJ2-5	CASSTGLAGGPGETQYF	TGTGCCAGCAGCACAGGACTAGCGGGGGGGCCGGGAGAGACCCAGTACTTC
TRBD1	TRBV10-2	NA	TRBJ2-7	CASRTGTVQAYEQYF	TGCGCCAGCAGAACCGGGACAGTTCAAGCCTACGAGCAGTACTTC
NA	TRBV11-1	NA	TRBJ2-1	CASSPELAVSYNEQFF	TGTGCCAGCAGCCCGGAGTTAGCGGTATCCTACAATGAGCAGTTCTTC
TRBD1	TRBV5-6	few	TRBJ2-5	CASSDPQGASKTQYF	TGTGCCAGCAGCGACCCACAGGGGGCGTCTAAGACCCAGTACTTC